The T cell receptor (beta chain) described here comes from a study of control samples from healthy donors and cancer patients. Losses at the gene ends were 2 bases for V and 2 bases for J; bases not matched to a gene: 14. Germline values: CDR1 MNHEY, CDR2 SVGEGT. This CDR3 is 18 amino acids long. Sequencing was performed with immunoSEQ multiplex PCR; in TCRdb, only in-frame clones are kept and a portion is missing. This table has approximately 150,000 clones, approximately 94% appearing once. V is TRBV6-2 or TRBV6-3 and J is TRBJ1-1, with 7 bases aligning to TRBD1. Sequenced input: blood. This TCR derives from a man between 40 and 49 years old in good health. CDR3 protein: CASSYTLGQTLRNTEAFF. CDR3 nucleotides: TGTGCCAGCAGTTACACCCTGGGACAGACTCTACGTAACACTGAAGCTTTCTTT.